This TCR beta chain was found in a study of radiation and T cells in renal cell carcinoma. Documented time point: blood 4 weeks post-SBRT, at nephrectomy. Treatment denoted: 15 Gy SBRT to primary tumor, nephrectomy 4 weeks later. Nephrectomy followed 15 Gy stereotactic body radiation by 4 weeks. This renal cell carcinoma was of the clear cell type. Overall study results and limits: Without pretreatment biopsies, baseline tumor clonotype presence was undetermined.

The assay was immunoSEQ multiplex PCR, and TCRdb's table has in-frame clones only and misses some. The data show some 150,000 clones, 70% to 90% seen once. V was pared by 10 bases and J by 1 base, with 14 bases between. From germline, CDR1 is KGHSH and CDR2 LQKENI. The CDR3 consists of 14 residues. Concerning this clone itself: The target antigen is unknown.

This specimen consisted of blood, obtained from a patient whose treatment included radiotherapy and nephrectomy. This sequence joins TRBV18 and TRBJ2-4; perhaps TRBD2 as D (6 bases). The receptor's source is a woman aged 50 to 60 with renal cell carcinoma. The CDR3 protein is CAIRPGEAKNIQYF. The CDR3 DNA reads TGTGCCATCCGCCCGGGGGAGGCCAAAAACATTCAGTACTTC.